Included here is one T cell receptor (beta chain) sequence, with context. Its antigen is currently unknown. Germline V CDR1 and CDR2: MGHRA, YSYEKL. This CDR3 region has 16 residues. V gave up 5 bases and J gave up 5 bases; unmatched junction bases: 9. This entry is derived from a study of early T cells in non-severe SARS-CoV-2 infection. Study information: Chains stayed unpaired after sequencing of bulk RNA from unsorted whole blood.

Notes on the study in general: CD4 and private specificities were missed by VDJdb matching, which favored anti-spike CD8 responses.

Each cDNA molecule carried a unique molecular identifier. TCRdb ran MiXCR on the 5' RACE reads and lists one entry per CDR3 protein. The sample consists of tens of thousands of distinct CDR3 sequences, around 15% of them appearing once. Sequencing was done on a sample of whole blood. This clonotype originated in an adult who was a healthcare worker with PCR-confirmed SARS-CoV-2 infection or an uninfected control (not recorded which). The J gene is TRBJ2-3, the V gene TRBV4-1, with 11 bases lining up with TRBD1. CDR3 nucleotides: TGCGCCAGCAGCTTTAGTGGGACAGGGGGGAGAGATACGCAGTATTTT. Its protein product is CASSFSGTGGRDTQYF.